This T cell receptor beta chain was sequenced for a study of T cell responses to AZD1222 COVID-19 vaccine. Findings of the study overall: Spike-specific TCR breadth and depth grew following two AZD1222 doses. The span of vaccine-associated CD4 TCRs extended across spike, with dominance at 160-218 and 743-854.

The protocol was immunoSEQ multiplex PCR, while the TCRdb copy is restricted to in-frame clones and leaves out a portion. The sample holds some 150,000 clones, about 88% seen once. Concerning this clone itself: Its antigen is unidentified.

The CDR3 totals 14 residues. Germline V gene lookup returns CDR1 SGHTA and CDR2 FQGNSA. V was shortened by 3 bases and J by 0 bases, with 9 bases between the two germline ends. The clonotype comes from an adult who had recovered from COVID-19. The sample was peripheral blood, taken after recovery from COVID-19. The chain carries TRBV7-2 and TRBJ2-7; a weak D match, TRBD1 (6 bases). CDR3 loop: CASSLDSFSYEQYF. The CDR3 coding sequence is TGTGCCAGCAGCTTGGACAGTTTCTCCTACGAGCAGTACTTC.